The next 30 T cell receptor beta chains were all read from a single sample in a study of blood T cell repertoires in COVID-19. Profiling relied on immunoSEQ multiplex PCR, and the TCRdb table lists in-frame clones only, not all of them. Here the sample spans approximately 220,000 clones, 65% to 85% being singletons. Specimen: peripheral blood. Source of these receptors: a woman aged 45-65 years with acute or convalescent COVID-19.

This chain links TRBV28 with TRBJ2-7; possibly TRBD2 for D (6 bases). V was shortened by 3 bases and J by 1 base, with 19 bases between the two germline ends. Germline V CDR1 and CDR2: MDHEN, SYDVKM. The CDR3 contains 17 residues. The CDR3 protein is CASSFSLAVKLSYEQYF. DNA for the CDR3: TGTGCCAGCAGTTTTTCCTTAGCGGTTAAACTATCCTACGAGCAGTACTTC.

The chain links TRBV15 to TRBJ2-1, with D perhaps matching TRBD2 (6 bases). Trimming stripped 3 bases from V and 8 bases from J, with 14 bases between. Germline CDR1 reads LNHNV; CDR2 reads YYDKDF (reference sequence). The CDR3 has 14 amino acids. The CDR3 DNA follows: TGTGCCACCAGCAGGCGGGACGGAGCCGATGAGCAGTTCTTC. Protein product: CATSRRDGADEQFF.

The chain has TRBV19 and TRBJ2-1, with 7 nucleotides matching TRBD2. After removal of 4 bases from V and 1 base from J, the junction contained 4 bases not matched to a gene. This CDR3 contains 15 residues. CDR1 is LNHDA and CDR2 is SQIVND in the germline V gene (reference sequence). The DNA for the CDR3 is TGTGCCAGTAGTAGAAAGCGGGGATCCTACAATGAGCAGTTCTTC. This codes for CASSRKRGSYNEQFF.

CDR3 protein: CASSIPYPLNTEAFF. Written as DNA, the CDR3 is TGTGCCAGTAGTATACCCTACCCTCTGAACACTGAAGCTTTCTTT. This rearrangement joins TRBV19 to TRBJ1-1, with D unclear. CDR1 is LNHDA, CDR2 SQIVND, per germline (reference sequence). Trimming took 2 bases from V and 0 from J, leaving 10 bases between them. The CDR3 has 15 amino acids.

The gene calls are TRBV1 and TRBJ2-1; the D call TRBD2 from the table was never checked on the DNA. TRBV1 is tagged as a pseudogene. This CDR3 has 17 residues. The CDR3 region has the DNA TGCACCAGCAGCCAAGGGGAGGGACCCAGCTCCTACAATGAGCAGTTCTTC. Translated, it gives CTSSQGEGPSSYNEQFF.

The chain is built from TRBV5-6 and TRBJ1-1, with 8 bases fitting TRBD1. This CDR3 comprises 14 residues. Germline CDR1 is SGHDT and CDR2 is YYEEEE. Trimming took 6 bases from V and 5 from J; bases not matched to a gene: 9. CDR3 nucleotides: TGTGCCAGCACCGGGGGGACAGGTAGGACTGAAGCTTTCTTT. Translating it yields CASTGGTGRTEAFF. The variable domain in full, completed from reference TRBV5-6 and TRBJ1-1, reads DAGVTQSPTHLIKTRGQQVTLRCSPKSGHDTVSWYQQALGQGPQFIFQYYEEEERQRGNFPDRFSGHQFPNYSSELNVNALLLGDSALYLCASTGGTGRTEAFFGQGTRLTVV.

CDR3 sequence (DNA): TGCGCCAGCAGCTCCGGGACTAGAACCTACAATGAGCAGTTCTTC. Translation gives CASSSGTRTYNEQFF. The chain is built from TRBV5-1 and TRBJ2-1, with 8 bases matching TRBD2. Germline values: CDR1 SGHRS, CDR2 YFSETQ. There are 15 residues in the CDR3. J lost 2 bases, V lost 3 bases, and 4 bases had no gene match.

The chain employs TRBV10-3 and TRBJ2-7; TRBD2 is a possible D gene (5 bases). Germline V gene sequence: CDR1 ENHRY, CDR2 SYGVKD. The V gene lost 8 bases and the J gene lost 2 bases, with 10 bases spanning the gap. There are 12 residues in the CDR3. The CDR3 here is CAIRGTTYEQYF. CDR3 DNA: TGTGCCATCCGGGGAACAACCTACGAGCAGTACTTC.

CDR3 DNA sequence: TGCAGCGGCTCACAGGGGAAGGGTACTGAAGCTTTCTTT. This gives the protein CSGSQGKGTEAFF. The chain is built from TRBV29-1 and TRBJ1-1; TRBD1 matches at 7 bases. Germline-derived CDR1 and CDR2 are SQVTM and ANQGSEA. The CDR3 contains 13 residues. J lost 5 bases, V lost 7 bases, and 10 bases had no gene match.

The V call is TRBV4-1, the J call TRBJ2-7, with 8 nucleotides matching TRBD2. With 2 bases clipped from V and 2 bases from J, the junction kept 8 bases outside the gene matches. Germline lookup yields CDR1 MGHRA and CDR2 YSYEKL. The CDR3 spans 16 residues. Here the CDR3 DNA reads TGCGCCAGCAGCCAATCTAGTGGCGGGAGGCCCTACGAGCAGTACTTC. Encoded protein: CASSQSSGGRPYEQYF.

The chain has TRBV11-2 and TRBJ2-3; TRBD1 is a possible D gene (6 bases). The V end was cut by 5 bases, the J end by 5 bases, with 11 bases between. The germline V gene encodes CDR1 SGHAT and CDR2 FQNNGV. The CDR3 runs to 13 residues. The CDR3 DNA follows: TGTGCCAGCAGCGTACAGGGACGAGATACGCAGTATTTT. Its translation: CASSVQGRDTQYF. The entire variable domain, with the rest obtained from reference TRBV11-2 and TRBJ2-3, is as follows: EAGVAQSPRYKIIEKRQSVAFWCNPISGHATLYWYQQILGQGPKLLIQFQNNGVVDDSQLPKDRFSAERLKGVDSTLKIQPAKLEDSAVYLCASSVQGRDTQYFGPGTRLTVL.

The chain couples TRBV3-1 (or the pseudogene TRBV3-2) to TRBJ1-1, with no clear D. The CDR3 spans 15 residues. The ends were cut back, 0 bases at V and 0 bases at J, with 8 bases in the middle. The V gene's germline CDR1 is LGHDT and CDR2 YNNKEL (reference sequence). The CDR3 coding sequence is TGTGCCAGCAGCCAAGAGGTGCCAGTGAACACTGAAGCTTTCTTT. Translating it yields CASSQEVPVNTEAFF.

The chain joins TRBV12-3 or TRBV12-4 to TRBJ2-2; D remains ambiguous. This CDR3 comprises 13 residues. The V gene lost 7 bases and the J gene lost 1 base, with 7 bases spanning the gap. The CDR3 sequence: CASIAGNTGELFF. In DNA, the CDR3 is TGTGCCAGCATCGCAGGGAACACCGGGGAGCTGTTTTTT.

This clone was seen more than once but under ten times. CDR3 sequence (DNA): TGCGCCAGCAGGGAGGGCCAGGGCGGGCGGACTGAAGCTTTCTTT. Protein: CASREGQGGRTEAFF. The rearrangement uses TRBV5-1 and TRBJ1-1; perhaps TRBD1 as D (5 bases). Between the trimmed V and J ends, which lost 5 bases and 5 bases, there was a span of 19 bases. Germline V CDR1 and CDR2: SGHRS, YFSETQ. The CDR3 loop spans 15 amino acids. Combining the CDR3 with reference TRBV5-1 and TRBJ1-1 gives the whole variable domain KAGVTQTPRYLIKTRGQQVTLSCSPISGHRSVSWYQQTPGQGLQFLFEYFSETQRNKGNFPGRFSGRQFSNSRSEMNVSTLELGDSALYLCASREGQGGRTEAFFGQGTRLTVV.

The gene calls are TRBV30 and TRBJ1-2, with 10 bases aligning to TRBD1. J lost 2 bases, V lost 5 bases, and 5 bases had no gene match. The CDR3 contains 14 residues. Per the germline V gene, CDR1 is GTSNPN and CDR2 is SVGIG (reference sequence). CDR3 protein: CAWRKTGGNYGYTF. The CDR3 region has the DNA TGTGCCTGGCGCAAGACAGGGGGCAACTATGGCTACACCTTC.

CDR3 sequence reads: CASSQREGDTQYF. The CDR3 region has the DNA TGTGCCAGCAGCCAGCGGGAGGGGGATACGCAGTATTTT. V usage is TRBV12-3 or TRBV12-4 and J usage is TRBJ2-3; 10 nucleotides align to TRBD2. CDR3 length: 13 residues. J gave up 6 bases and V 6 bases, and 3 bases lay outside the gene matches.

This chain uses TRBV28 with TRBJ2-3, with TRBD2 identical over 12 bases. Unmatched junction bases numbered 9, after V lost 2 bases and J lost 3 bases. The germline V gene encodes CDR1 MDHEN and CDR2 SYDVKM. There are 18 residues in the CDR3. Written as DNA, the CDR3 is TGTGCCAGCAGTTTAGGGCTAGCGGGAGGGCCAGGGACAGATACGCAGTATTTT. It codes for CASSLGLAGGPGTDTQYF.

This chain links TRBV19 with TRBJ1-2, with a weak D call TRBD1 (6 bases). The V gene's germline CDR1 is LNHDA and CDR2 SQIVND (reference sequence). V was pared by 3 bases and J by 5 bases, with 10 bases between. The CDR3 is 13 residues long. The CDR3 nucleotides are TGTGCCAGTAGTATCGAGGACAGTTATGGCTACACCTTC. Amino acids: CASSIEDSYGYTF. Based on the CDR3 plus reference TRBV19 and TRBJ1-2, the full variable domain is DGGITQSPKYLFRKEGQNVTLSCEQNLNHDAMYWYRQDPGQGLRLIYYSQIVNDFQKGDIAEGYSVSREKKESFPLTVTSAQKNPTAFYLCASSIEDSYGYTFGSGTRLTVV.

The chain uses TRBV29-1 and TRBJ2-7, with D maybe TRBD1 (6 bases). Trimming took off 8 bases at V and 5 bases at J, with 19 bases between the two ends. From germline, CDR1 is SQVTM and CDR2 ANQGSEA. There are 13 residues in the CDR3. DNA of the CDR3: TGCAGCTCTACCACAGGGAAACCAAACGAGCAGTACTTC. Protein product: CSSTTGKPNEQYF.

The CDR3 region has the DNA TGTGCCAGCAGCGTAGATCTTCTAGGGGTGACCCAGTACTTC. Its protein product is CASSVDLLGVTQYF. The chain links TRBV9 to TRBJ2-5; weak D call: TRBD1 (5 bases). The CDR3 consists of 14 residues. The V and J ends lost 0 bases and 7 bases respectively, with 13 bases between them. From germline, CDR1 is SGDLS and CDR2 YYNGEE.

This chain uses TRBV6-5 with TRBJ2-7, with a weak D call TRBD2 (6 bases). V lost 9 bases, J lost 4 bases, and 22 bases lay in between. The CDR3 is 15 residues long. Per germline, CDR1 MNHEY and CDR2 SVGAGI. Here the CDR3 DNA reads TGTGCCAGTAAGCGGGCTAGTGGCTTCGGTTACGAGCAGTACTTC. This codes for CASKRASGFGYEQYF.

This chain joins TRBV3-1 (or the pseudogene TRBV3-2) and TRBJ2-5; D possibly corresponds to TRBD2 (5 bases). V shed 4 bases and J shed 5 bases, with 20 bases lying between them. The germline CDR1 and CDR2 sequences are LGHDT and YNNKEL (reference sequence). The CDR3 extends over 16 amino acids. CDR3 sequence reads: CASSPGERRVTETQYF. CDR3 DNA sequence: TGTGCCAGCAGCCCCGGGGAGCGCAGAGTCACGGAGACCCAGTACTTC.

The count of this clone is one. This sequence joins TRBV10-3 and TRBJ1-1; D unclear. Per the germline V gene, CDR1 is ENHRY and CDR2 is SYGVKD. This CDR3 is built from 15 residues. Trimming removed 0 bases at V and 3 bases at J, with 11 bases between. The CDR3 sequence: CAISESDVEHTEAFF. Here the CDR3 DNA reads TGTGCCATCAGTGAGTCCGACGTGGAGCACACTGAAGCTTTCTTT.

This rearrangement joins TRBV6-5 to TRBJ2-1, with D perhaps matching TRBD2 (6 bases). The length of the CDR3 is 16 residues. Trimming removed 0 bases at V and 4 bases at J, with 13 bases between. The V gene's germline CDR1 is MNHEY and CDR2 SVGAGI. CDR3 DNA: TGTGCCAGCAGTTACTCGGGGTGGACTACTTACAATGAGCAGTTCTTC. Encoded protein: CASSYSGWTTYNEQFF.

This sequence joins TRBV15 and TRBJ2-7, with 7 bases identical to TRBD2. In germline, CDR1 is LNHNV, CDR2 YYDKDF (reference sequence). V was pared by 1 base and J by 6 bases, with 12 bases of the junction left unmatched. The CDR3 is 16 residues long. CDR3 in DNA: TGTGCCACCAGCAGAGCCGGCGGGAGCGGTCGAGGCGAGCAGTACTTC. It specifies CATSRAGGSGRGEQYF.

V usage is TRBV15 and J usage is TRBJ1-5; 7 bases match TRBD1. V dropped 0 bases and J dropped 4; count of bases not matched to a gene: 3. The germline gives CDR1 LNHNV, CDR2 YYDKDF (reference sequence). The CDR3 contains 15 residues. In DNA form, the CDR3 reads TGTGCCACCAGCAGAGAAGGGGGCCTGAATCAGCCCCAGCATTTT. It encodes CATSREGGLNQPQHF.

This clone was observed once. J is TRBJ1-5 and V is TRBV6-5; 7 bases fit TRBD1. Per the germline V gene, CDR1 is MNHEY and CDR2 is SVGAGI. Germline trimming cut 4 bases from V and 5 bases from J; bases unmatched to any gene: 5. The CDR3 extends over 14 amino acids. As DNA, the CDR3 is TGTGCCAGCAGTTCCCGACAGGGATATCAGCCCCAGCATTTT. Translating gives CASSSRQGYQPQHF.

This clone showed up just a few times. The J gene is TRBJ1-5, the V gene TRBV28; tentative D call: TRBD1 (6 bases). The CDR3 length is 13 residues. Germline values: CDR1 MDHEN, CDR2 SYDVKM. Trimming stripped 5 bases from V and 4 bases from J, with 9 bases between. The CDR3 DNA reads TGTGCCAGCAGTCGGACAGCGAATCAGCCCCAGCATTTT. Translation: CASSRTANQPQHF.

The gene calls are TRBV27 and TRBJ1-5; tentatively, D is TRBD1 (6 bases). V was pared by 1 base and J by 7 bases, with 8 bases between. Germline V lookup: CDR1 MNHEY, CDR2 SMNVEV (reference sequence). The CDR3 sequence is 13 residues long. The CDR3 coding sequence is TGTGCCAGCAGTTTATACAGGGCCCAGCCCCAGCATTTT. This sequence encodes CASSLYRAQPQHF.

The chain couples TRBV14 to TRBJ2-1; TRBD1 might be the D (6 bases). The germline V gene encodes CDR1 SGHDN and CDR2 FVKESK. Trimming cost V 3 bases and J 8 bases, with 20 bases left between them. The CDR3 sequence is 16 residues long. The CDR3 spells CASSHQGPYFGDEQFF. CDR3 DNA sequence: TGTGCCAGCAGCCATCAGGGGCCATATTTCGGGGATGAGCAGTTCTTC.